Sequencing of this T cell receptor (beta chain) was carried out in a study of T cell repertoires in cytomegalovirus infection. The CDR3 covers 16 residues. Germline V gives CDR1 SGHVS, CDR2 FNYEAQ. V was shortened by 4 bases and J by 0 bases, with 12 bases between the two germline ends. TCRdb analysed the reads with MiXCR anew, one entry per CDR3 protein. The data contain fewer than 950,000 distinct CDR3 sequences, approximately 29% of them singletons. Turning to this clonotype: The antigen remains undetermined.

The input for sequencing was cultured CD8+ T cells from PBMCs, taken from culture after CMV antigen stimulation. The V and J genes are TRBV7-6 and TRBJ2-2; D assignment may be TRBD1 or TRBD2 (5 bases each). The TCR was taken from a human donor in good health (CMV status not recorded). Some clones in this sample may be carry-over from other donors' samples. CDR3 sequence (DNA): TGTGCCAGCAGCTCCATCGGGACGGCGAACACCGGGGAGCTGTTTTTT. This translates into CASSSIGTANTGELFF. Variable domain in full (rest from reference TRBV7-6 and TRBJ2-2): GAGVSQSPRYKVTKRGQDVALRCDPISGHVSLYWYRQALGQGPEFLTYFNYEAQQDKSGLPNDRFSAERPEGSISTLTIQRTEQRDSAMYRCASSSIGTANTGELFFGEGSRLTVL.